This T cell receptor (beta chain) derives from a study of shared clonotypes between healthy human individuals. Regarding the study as a whole: Generally, naive subsets came out with larger estimated richness than memory subsets.

As concerns this clone: Its antigen is not known.

In replicate PCRs of sorted subsets, about 200 ng DNA, 29,000 or so T cell genomes, was used. The assay was immunoSEQ multiplex PCR, and TCRdb's table has in-frame clones only and misses some. This table holds roughly 2.5 million clones, around 94% found once. The sequencing input was naive CD4+ T cells sorted from blood. The sample's subset: CD45RA+ positively selected. This TCR was sampled from a man younger than 35 in good health.

As DNA, the CDR3 is TGCGCCAGCAGCCAAGATATCCAGGGGGTTACCCCCGAGCAGTACTTC. It specifies CASSQDIQGVTPEQYF. This chain links TRBV4-3 with TRBJ2-7; 7 nucleotides match TRBD1. The CDR3 sequence is 16 residues long. Losses at the gene ends were 0 bases for V and 6 bases for J; bases not matched to a gene: 11. Germline V gene lookup returns CDR1 LGHNA and CDR2 YSLEER.